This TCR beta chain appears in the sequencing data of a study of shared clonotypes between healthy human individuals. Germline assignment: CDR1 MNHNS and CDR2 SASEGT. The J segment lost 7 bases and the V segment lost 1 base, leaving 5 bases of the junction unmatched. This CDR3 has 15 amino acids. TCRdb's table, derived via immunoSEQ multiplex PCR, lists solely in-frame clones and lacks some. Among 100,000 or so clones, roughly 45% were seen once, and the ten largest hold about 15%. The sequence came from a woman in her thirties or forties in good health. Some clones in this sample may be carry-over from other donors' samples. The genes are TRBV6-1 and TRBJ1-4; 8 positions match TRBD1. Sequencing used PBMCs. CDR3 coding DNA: TGTGCCAGCAGTGAAGGCGAGGGGACAGGTGAAAAACTGTTTTTT. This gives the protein CASSEGEGTGEKLFF.